The source of this T cell receptor (beta chain) is a study of CD8 T cells in Susac syndrome. RNA totalling roughly 0.5 to 1 ug underwent reverse transcription with random hexamers. With immunoSEQ multiplex PCR, TCR beta CDR3 was amplified across 54 Vbeta and 13 Jbeta. TCRdb itself ran the immunoSEQ multiplex PCR reads through MiXCR, one entry per CDR3 protein. In the table there are 110,000 to 150,000 distinct CDR3 sequences, roughly 95% of which are singletons. Study findings and constraints: As acknowledged by the study, its TCR sequencing and HLA analysis included a relatively small number of individuals.

A remark on this clonotype: What it binds is unknown.

There are 16 residues in the CDR3. Susac syndrome patients met recently defined diagnostic criteria for definite or probable disease. It was negative isolation that provided the CD8+ and CD4+ T cells, whereas TEMRA cells were enriched by FACS. This chain connects TRBV21-1 to TRBJ2-5; the DNA was not compared with TRBD2, the D call given in the table. TRBV21-1 is recorded as a pseudogene. The material sequenced was CD4+ T cells from PBMCs. The sequence came from a human donor with Susac syndrome. For the CDR3, the DNA is TGTGCCAGCACCCCCCCGTTAGCGGGAGGGGATGAGACCCAGTACTTC. Translating gives CASTPPLAGGDETQYF.